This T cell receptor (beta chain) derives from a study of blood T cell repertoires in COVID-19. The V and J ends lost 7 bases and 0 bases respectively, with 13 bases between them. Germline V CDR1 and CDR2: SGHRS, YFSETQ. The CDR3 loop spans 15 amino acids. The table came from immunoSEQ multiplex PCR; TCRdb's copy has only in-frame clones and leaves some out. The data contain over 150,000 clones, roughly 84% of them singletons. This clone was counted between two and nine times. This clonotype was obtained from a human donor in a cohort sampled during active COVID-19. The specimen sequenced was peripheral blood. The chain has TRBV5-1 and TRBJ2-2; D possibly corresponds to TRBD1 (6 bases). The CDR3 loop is CASARGTSNTGELFF. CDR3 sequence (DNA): TGCGCCAGCGCCCGAGGGACATCGAACACCGGGGAGCTGTTTTTT.